This TCR beta chain was identified in a study of regulatory T cells in long-lasting Graves disease (dated by TCRdb to the early 2020s). At the level of the whole study: In the newly diagnosed Graves' disease group, patients had been taking antithyroid drugs for less than 3 months. Persistent Graves' disease patients were compared with newly diagnosed Graves' disease patients by peripheral blood TCR sequencing and RNA sequencing. The study was conducted in China and was registered as a clinical trial. TCR sequencing covered some 13 persistent and some 20 newly diagnosed Graves' disease patients, around 35 samples in total.

Paper-wide results and their limitations: The authors noted that the small sample size was a limitation that may lower accuracy. Persistent patients shared more public clonotypes among themselves (around 3,000) than newly diagnosed patients did (approximately 870). The study examined only peripheral blood because the primary lesion, thyroid tissue, could not be accessed. Sequencing and analysis were restricted to the TCR beta chain. Compared with newly diagnosed patients, patients with persistent Graves' disease had lower TCR Shannon entropy and fewer highly expanded clones, which suggests clonal expansion. Preferential use of TRBV28, TRBJ1-2 and TRBJ2-5 was observed in persistent disease, whereas TRBV20-1 and TRBJ2-1 were favored in newly diagnosed disease.

This clonotype was recorded many times. Its antigen is still unknown. No base-level quality is on record; no much larger clone is a single base apart. Per the germline V gene (reference sequence), DFQATT is the CDR1 and SNEGSKA is the CDR2. From cysteine to phenylalanine, the CDR3 is 15 amino acids long. The kept DNA is CDR3 alone, 45 bases in frame from the first base. The germline V and J ends show losses of 3 bases and 4 bases respectively, and no gene match explains 6 bases of the junction. Receptor libraries were prepared by multiplex PCR. The sequencing machine was an Illumina HiSeq 4000. To build TCR beta libraries, CDR3 regions were amplified by Arm-PCR using iRepertoire HTBI primers. Before sequencing, the PCR products went through gel purification. Under the source paper's analysis protocol: Gene usage analysis of CDR3 amino acid clonotypes used the approximately 62 TRBV and more than 13 TRBJ segments found across samples. COPE and FqMerger were used to merge filtered high-quality paired reads into contigs. Contigs were aligned with BLAST to IMGT TRBV, TRBD and TRBJ reference genes, and CDR3 was defined per IMGT. Any clonotype with a frequency above 0.1% was counted as a highly expanded clone. Repertoire diversity was measured by Shannon entropy, and V-J evenness by the Gini coefficient. Public clonotypes were defined as clonotypes shared by more than one individual. TCRdb cleaned the public reads at Q25 with fastp, built clones with MiXCR and kept in-frame beta chains. Under each unique CDR3 protein, matching rows form one entry showing the most common genes and DNA. These V and J calls derive from TCRdb rather than the authors' analysis. In all, the sample holds 410,000 or so distinct CDR3 sequences, and 15% of those were seen once. The ten largest clones take up around 15% of the sample.

The sample's time point, from its label and the paper: newly diagnosed GD, antithyroid drugs for less than 3 months. RNA was extracted from PBMCs in TRIzol for both TCR sequencing and RNA sequencing. The diagnosis of Graves' disease was made according to American Thyroid Association guidelines. The patients came from an endocrinology department in Xi'an, China. Each patient gave approximately 8.8 milliliters of peripheral blood, collected in an EDTA anticoagulant tube. PBMCs were isolated by Ficoll Paque Plus density gradient separation without further T cell sorting. An Agilent 2100 Bioanalyzer and agarose gel were used to check RNA quality, while a NanoDrop 2000 measured RNA concentration. Another study also made use of these data, one on T cells in Graves' hyperthyroidism and ophthalmopathy. The second study reports: Stable Graves' hyperthyroidism was defined as no progression to ophthalmopathy during 18 months of follow-up. The hyperthyroidism patients were between 18 and 65 years old and newly diagnosed, with a disease duration of less than 2 months. Patients with uncontrolled infections, other autoimmune diseases, pregnancy or lactation were excluded. Diagnoses relied on clinical symptoms, serum thyroxine and TRAb, thyroid ultrasound and orbital computed tomography. For the first round of RT-PCR on the TCR CDR3, the HTBI primer set was used together with the Qiagen OneStep RT-PCR kit. Blood samples also contained most of the expanded thyroid clonotypes (frequency above 0.001), which suggests that blood repertoires may reflect thyroid immune responses. A model built on a 13 V-J signature distinguished ophthalmopathy from stable hyperthyroidism, reaching roughly 88% sensitivity and 81.08% specificity in cross-validation and 80%/75% in testing. In validation, the model predicted progression to ophthalmopathy with approximately 70% sensitivity and about 72% specificity, a median of 6.5 months before onset. To identify TCR V-J signatures that set the groups apart, the researchers used a discovery cohort of 100 patients, made up of approximately 43 with Graves' ophthalmopathy and 55 to 65 with stable Graves' hyperthyroidism. Prospective prediction of ophthalmopathy was tested in an independent validation cohort consisting of 18 hyperthyroidism patients and more than 15 patients who later progressed to ophthalmopathy. The 85 to 100 discovery patients were randomly split 7:3 into training and test sets. In six Graves' hyperthyroidism patients, the study also compared T-cell repertoires from thyroid tissue with T-cell repertoires from blood. Following sampling, methimazole starting at 30 mg daily was given to hyperthyroidism patients, and high-dose intravenous methylprednisolone was given to ophthalmopathy patients. Libraries were constructed in a second round of multiplex PCR, after which size selection and purification were carried out. Libraries were sequenced paired-end with 100 bp reads on an Illumina HiSeq2000. SOAPnuke was used to process the raw data, removing reads that contained adapters or uncalled bases, had a mean Phred below 15, or lacked an exact match to the constant primer or identifier. High-quality paired reads were merged using COPE v1.2.5, and each unique nucleotide sequence was defined as a clonotype. MiTCR v1.1 was used to align the clonotypes against IMGT TRBV, TRBD and TRBJ reference segments. Analysis was restricted to V-J combinations with a frequency above 0.0001, which covered just over 98% of repertoires. The TCS score was defined as the ratio of F50 (clonal expansion) to E x V (chaos), calculated using BLOSUM62-based TCRdist between CDR3 peptides within each V-J. Welch's t-statistics and random forest reduced 514 V-J features to 10 to 15, which were used in a naive Bayes classifier (R e1071). No statistical method was used to set the sample size in advance, and investigators knew the group allocation. The paper describes TCR Vbeta CDR3 sequencing of 120 to 150 peripheral blood samples, made up of roughly 40 ophthalmopathy patients, 70 to 75 hyperthyroidism patients and some 17 progressor patients.

Here the sequenced sample was peripheral blood mononuclear cells (PBMCs), taken at new diagnosis, from a patient treated with antithyroid drugs. The chain is encoded by TRBV20-1 joined to TRBJ2-3, and 11 bases in between align with TRBD2. The origin of this receptor is a woman in her thirties with Graves disease. Donor details come from another sample of the same person, matched by shared clones. The DNA sequence is TGCAGTGCTAGTTCGCTAGCGGGAGGTCCAGATACGCAGTATTTT. Its translation reads: CSASSLAGGPDTQYF.